Below, 17 T cell receptor beta chains from the same sample are listed, as sequenced in a study of CD8 T cells in Susac syndrome. Random hexamers were used to reverse transcribe 0.5 to 1 ug of RNA. TCRdb re-called the immunoSEQ multiplex PCR reads with MiXCR, one entry per CDR3 protein. The sample consists of fewer than 200,000 distinct CDR3 sequences, 85% to 95% of them appearing once. Sequenced material: CD8+ T cells from PBMCs. These receptors came from a human donor with multiple sclerosis.

V gene TRBV24-1 combines with J gene TRBJ2-3; 13 nucleotides agree with TRBD2. V lost 3 bases, J lost 5 bases, and 10 bases stayed unmatched. CDR1 KGHDR and CDR2 SFDVKD come from the germline V gene. CDR3 length equals 18 residues. The CDR3 bases are TGTGCCACCAGTGATGCGAAACTAGCGGGAGGGCCGAGAGATACGCAGTATTTT. This codes for CATSDAKLAGGPRDTQYF.

V gene TRBV3-1 combines with J gene TRBJ2-5, with D hard to call. The CDR3 spans 12 residues. Deletions cut 4 bases from V and 4 bases from J, with 7 bases between. Germline V gene sequence: CDR1 LGHDT, CDR2 YNNKEL (reference sequence). CDR3: CASSPDLETQYF. CDR3 bases: TGTGCCAGCAGCCCGGACCTAGAGACCCAGTACTTC.

The chain uses TRBV6-5 and TRBJ2-7; either TRBD1 or TRBD2 may fit D (5 bases each). Germline V gives CDR1 MNHEY, CDR2 SVGAGI. The CDR3 runs to 15 residues. The ends were cut back, 7 bases at V and 2 bases at J, with 18 bases in the middle. CDR3 loop: CASNPGGPSPYEQYF. For the CDR3, the DNA is TGTGCCAGCAACCCTGGGGGTCCGTCCCCCTACGAGCAGTACTTC.

The chain recombines TRBV7-9 with TRBJ2-7; TRBD1 aligns across 7 bases. CDR1 and CDR2 (germline): SEHNR, FQNEAQ (reference sequence). J lost 2 bases, V lost 6 bases, and 13 bases had no gene match. The CDR3 sequence is 16 residues long. The CDR3 region is CASSPDRARAPYEQYF. For the CDR3, the DNA is TGTGCCAGCAGTCCCGACAGGGCCCGGGCTCCCTACGAGCAGTACTTC.

This clonotype was seen a single time. The rearrangement uses TRBV27 and TRBJ2-3, with D tentatively TRBD1 (6 bases). Germline V gene data show CDR1 as MNHEY and CDR2 as SMNVEV (reference sequence). V was pared by 6 bases and J by 0 bases, with 13 bases between. The CDR3 runs 15 residues. CDR3 sequence: CASRSGALSTDTQYF. In DNA, the CDR3 is TGTGCCAGCAGATCAGGGGCCCTAAGCACAGATACGCAGTATTTT.

This chain joins TRBV27 and TRBJ2-7, with TRBD1 as a possible D gene (6 bases). This CDR3 spans 14 amino acids. Trimming removed 7 bases at V and 0 bases at J, with 13 bases between. The germline gives CDR1 MNHEY, CDR2 SMNVEV (reference sequence). The CDR3 is CASKARGVSYEQYF. The CDR3 bases are TGTGCCAGCAAGGCCAGGGGAGTCTCCTACGAGCAGTACTTC.

The chain is built from TRBV6-5 and TRBJ2-1; D may be TRBD1 (5 bases). This CDR3 is 14 amino acids long. V gave up 2 bases and J gave up 7 bases, with 12 bases separating them. Germline CDR1 MNHEY, CDR2 SVGAGI. The CDR3 here is CASSYLQGRNEQFF. The CDR3, as DNA: TGTGCCAGCAGTTACCTCCAGGGTAGGAATGAGCAGTTCTTC.

The chain couples TRBV29-1 to TRBJ2-7, with D possibly matching TRBD1 (5 bases). With 6 bases removed from V and 5 bases from J, the gap between germline ends came to 14 bases. Per germline, CDR1 SQVTM and CDR2 ANQGSEA. This CDR3 region has 12 residues. The CDR3 loop reads CSVTQGINEQYF. CDR3 bases: TGCAGCGTCACGCAGGGTATCAACGAGCAGTACTTC.

The chain couples TRBV5-1 to TRBJ2-7; 10 bases align to TRBD2. V trimming: 2 bases; J trimming: 5 bases; junction bases outside the gene matches: 4. The CDR3 totals 14 residues. Per the germline V gene, CDR1 is SGHRS and CDR2 is YFSETQ. CDR3 sequence (DNA): TGCGCCAGCAGCTTATCTACTAGCGGGAACGAGCAGTACTTC. Protein sequence: CASSLSTSGNEQYF.

The chain uses TRBV25-1 and TRBJ2-7; D call uncertain. The germline V and J ends were trimmed by 5 bases and 7 bases, with 15 bases remaining between them. CDR1 is MGHDK and CDR2 is SYGVNS in the germline V gene. This CDR3 is 13 amino acids long. CDR3: CASSNRFDGEQYF. The CDR3 DNA follows: TGTGCCAGCAGTAATCGCTTCGACGGGGAGCAGTACTTC.

J is TRBJ1-5 and V is TRBV28; D ambiguous. The ends were cut back, 7 bases at V and 0 bases at J, with 10 bases in the middle. Germline V gives CDR1 MDHEN, CDR2 SYDVKM. This CDR3 comprises 14 residues. The CDR3 DNA follows: TGTGCCAGCAAGGAGCCTTATAGCAATCAGCCCCAGCATTTT. This sequence encodes CASKEPYSNQPQHF.

V gene TRBV9 combines with J gene TRBJ2-3; unclear D gene. Between the trimmed V and J ends, which lost 0 bases and 1 base, there was a span of 3 bases. Germline assignment: CDR1 SGDLS and CDR2 YYNGEE. The CDR3 is made up of 13 amino acids. CDR3 sequence: CASSVAGTDTQYF. The CDR3 DNA is TGTGCCAGCAGCGTAGCTGGCACAGATACGCAGTATTTT.

DNA of the CDR3: TGTGCCAGCAGCTGGACAGGGGGCAGAGAGACCCAGTACTTC. As protein: CASSWTGGRETQYF. V gene TRBV7-9 combines with J gene TRBJ2-5, with 11 bases lining up with TRBD1. Per germline, CDR1 SEHNR and CDR2 FQNEAQ (reference sequence). V was clipped by 4 bases and J by 4 bases; unmatched bases: 2. CDR3 size: 14 residues.

The chain combines TRBV4-2 with TRBJ2-1; TRBD2 is a possible D gene (6 bases). The V and J ends lost 3 bases and 5 bases respectively, with 14 bases between them. The CDR3 sequence is 15 residues long. Germline V lookup: CDR1 LGHNA, CDR2 YNFKEQ. CDR3 sequence reads: CASSHRDRENNEQFF. DNA of the CDR3: TGTGCCAGCAGCCACCGGGACCGGGAGAACAATGAGCAGTTCTTC.

This sequence joins TRBV29-1 and TRBJ1-4; D is undetermined. CDR3 size: 12 residues. V was pared by 5 bases and J by 16 bases, with 20 bases between. Germline CDR1 and CDR2: SQVTM and ANQGSEA. CDR3 loop: CSVKTGRLTTFF. Here the CDR3 DNA reads TGCAGCGTTAAAACCGGACGCCTCACCACGTTTTTT. Full variable domain (outside the CDR3, taken from reference TRBV29-1 and TRBJ1-4): SAVISQKPSRDICQRGTSLTIQCQVDSQVTMMFWYRQQPGQSLTLIATANQGSEATYESGFVIDKFPISRPNLTFSTLTVSNMSPEDSSIYLCSVKTGRLTTFFGSGTQLSVL.

The chain employs TRBV11-2 and TRBJ2-3; no definite D call. Germline V gene lookup returns CDR1 SGHAT and CDR2 FQNNGV. Trimming removed 0 bases from V and 11 bases from J, with 9 bases in between. The CDR3 runs to 12 residues. CDR3 DNA sequence: TGTGCCAGCAGCTTAGACGGGCGTCAGCAGTATTTT. It yields the protein CASSLDGRQQYF.

The V gene is TRBV9, the J gene TRBJ2-1, with D tentatively TRBD1 or TRBD2 (5 bases each). The germline gives CDR1 SGDLS, CDR2 YYNGEE. CDR3 size: 16 residues. V lost 4 bases, J lost 4 bases, and 18 bases lay in between. CDR3 amino acids: CASSPIRDPLYNEQFF. In DNA, the CDR3 is TGTGCCAGCAGCCCAATCCGGGACCCCCTATACAATGAGCAGTTCTTC.